This TCR beta chain was obtained from a study of monozygotic twins with inflammatory bowel disease. CDR1 and CDR2 from the germline V gene are SGHTA and FQGTGA. The CDR3 is made up of 14 amino acids. The study, taken as a whole, reports: Fewer clonotypes were shared with others by IBD patients than by healthy twins, especially with disease activity. In these data, no single strong IBD-associated signal or clonotype received support. The analysis failed to separate different T cell subtypes. Varied immunosuppressive treatments among patients may have increased repertoire variability.

From its re-call of the 5' RACE reads, TCRdb lists each CDR3 protein once, without DNA. This repertoire comprises fewer than 350,000 distinct CDR3 sequences; its ten largest clones make up roughly 2%. In regard to this clonotype: The antigen remains unidentified.

This TCR was recovered from a human donor with ulcerative colitis or Crohn's disease, or a healthy co-twin of an affected twin (not recorded which). The V gene is TRBV7-3, the J gene TRBJ2-1; the TCRdb D gene call, TRBD1, has no DNA to confirm it. What was sequenced was blood. CDR3 amino acids: CASSLTTTGGEQFF.